The rows below give T cell receptor beta chains drawn from one sample of a study of cytomegalovirus exposure and HLA in healthy donors. Using immunoSEQ multiplex PCR, the repertoire was profiled, and TCRdb retains in-frame clones only, with some absent. The table includes roughly 130,000 clones, 70% to 90% detected once. The specimen sequenced was PBMCs. Every receptor here comes from a young woman in good health and CMV-seronegative. Both conserved end residues are part of each CDR3. A D gene is named only where the DNA matches it firmly. Only part of the rows carry a size: once, few, many, or a class if the clone is expanded.

d_call,v_call,j_call,clone_size,cdr3_aa,cdr3_nt
TRBD2,TRBV6-5,TRBJ2-5,NA,CASRLAGASQETQYF,TGTGCCAGCAGACTAGCGGGGGCCTCCCAAGAGACCCAGTACTTC
TRBD2,TRBV2,TRBJ2-3,NA,CASSGRLAGEGGTQYF,TGTGCCAGCAGTGGTCGACTAGCGGGGGAGGGGGGTACGCAGTATTTT
NA,TRBV2,TRBJ1-6,few,CASSQQGISRGSPLHF,TGTGCCAGCAGTCAACAGGGAATATCCAGGGGATCACCCCTCCACTTT
NA,TRBV5-1,TRBJ2-7,NA,CASSLATGYEQYF,TGCGCCAGCAGCTTGGCCACAGGCTACGAGCAGTACTTC
NA,TRBV19,TRBJ1-5,NA,CASSIVGGLISDQPQHF,TGTGCCAGTAGTATAGTGGGGGGGCTTATTTCAGATCAGCCCCAGCATTTT
TRBD1,TRBV2,TRBJ2-1,NA,CASSLRTGLNEQFF,TGTGCCAGCAGTCTTAGGACAGGGCTCAATGAGCAGTTCTTC
NA,TRBV5-1,TRBJ1-4,NA,CASSVTDANEKLFF,TGCGCCAGCAGCGTGACAGATGCTAATGAAAAACTGTTTTTT
NA,TRBV27,TRBJ2-7,once,CASSLRLERPYEQYF,TGTGCCAGCAGTTTACGCCTAGAAAGACCCTACGAGCAGTACTTC
NA,TRBV7-9,TRBJ1-2,NA,CAGYLAGDYGYTF,TGTGCCGGTTACTTGGCAGGGGATTATGGCTACACCTTC
TRBD2,TRBV7-2,TRBJ2-7,NA,CASRTSGSPLYEQYF,TGTGCCAGCCGGACTAGCGGGTCGCCGCTCTACGAGCAGTACTTC
NA,TRBV2,TRBJ1-1,NA,CASSGDSYTEAFF,TGTGCCAGCAGCGGTGACAGCTACACTGAAGCTTTCTTT
NA,TRBV6-6,TRBJ1-5,NA,CASSYVRVQPQHF,TGTGCCAGCAGTTACGTCCGGGTACAGCCCCAGCATTTT
TRBD1,TRBV5-6,TRBJ1-1,once,CASSLYQGQGTTEAFF,TGTGCCAGCAGCTTGTACCAAGGACAGGGCACGACTGAAGCTTTCTTT
NA,TRBV9,TRBJ1-6,few,CASSVDGYSPLHF,TGTGCCAGCAGCGTAGACGGGTATTCACCCCTCCACTTT
NA,TRBV28,TRBJ2-3,NA,CASSLPPQAYTDTQYF,TGTGCCAGCAGTTTACCTCCCCAGGCTTACACAGATACGCAGTATTTT
TRBD2,TRBV13,TRBJ2-3,NA,CASSARGSGGAPPQYF,TGTGCCAGCAGCGCACGGGGTAGCGGGGGGGCCCCACCGCAGTATTTT
NA,TRBV2,TRBJ1-6,NA,CASSGRGERSPLHF,TGTGCCAGCAGTGGCCGCGGGGAAAGGTCACCCCTCCACTTT
TRBD2,TRBV19,TRBJ2-4,NA,CASSISGGGMTNIQYF,TGTGCCAGTAGTATCTCCGGGGGGGGCATGACAAACATTCAGTACTTC
TRBD1,TRBV29-1,TRBJ2-7,NA,CSTRGQYSEQYF,TGCAGCACCAGGGGGCAGTATTCCGAGCAGTACTTC
NA,TRBV2,TRBJ1-6,few,CASSNRVDSPLHF,TGTGCCAGCAGCAACAGGGTTGATTCACCCCTCCACTTT
NA,TRBV28,TRBJ1-2,NA,CASNGLAYGYTF,TGTGCCAGCAACGGTCTCGCCTATGGCTACACCTTC
TRBD2,TRBV7-2,TRBJ2-7,NA,CASSLSRTSAYEQYF,TGTGCCAGCAGCTTAAGTCGGACTAGCGCCTACGAGCAGTACTTC
TRBD1,TRBV5-6,TRBJ2-7,NA,CASSFNLGQAFYEQYF,TGTGCCAGCAGCTTTAATCTGGGACAGGCTTTCTACGAGCAGTACTTC
NA,TRBV27,TRBJ1-6,few,CASSSTGTYNSPLHF,TGTGCCAGCAGTTCAACCGGGACCTATAATTCACCCCTCCACTTT
TRBD1,TRBV19,TRBJ2-2,NA,CASSNRQGPGELFF,TGTGCCAGTAGTAACCGACAGGGTCCCGGGGAGCTGTTTTTT
NA,TRBV18,TRBJ1-1,NA,CASSPRVNTEAFF,TGTGCCAGCTCACCCAGGGTGAACACTGAAGCTTTCTTT
NA,TRBV4-1,TRBJ2-1,NA,CASSQGYYNEQFF,TGCGCCAGCAGCCAAGGTTACTACAATGAGCAGTTCTTC
NA,TRBV4-3,TRBJ2-3,NA,CASSPQVMDTQYF,TGCGCCAGCAGTCCCCAGGTGATGGATACGCAGTATTTT
NA,TRBV6-1,TRBJ2-5,NA,CASRAGGTQYF,TGTGCCAGCCGGGCCGGGGGGACCCAGTACTTC
NA,TRBV5-6,TRBJ2-3,NA,CASSYQGDTQYF,TGTGCCAGCAGCTATCAGGGAGATACGCAGTATTTT
NA,TRBV7-3,TRBJ1-2,NA,CASSLGPWRRGYTF,TGTGCCAGCAGCTTGGGGCCCTGGCGGCGTGGCTACACCTTC
TRBD1,TRBV18,TRBJ2-1,NA,CASSRDSSYNEQFF,TGTGCCAGCTCACGGGACAGCTCCTACAATGAGCAGTTCTTC
TRBD1,TRBV7-3,TRBJ1-4,few,CASLVRKGADEKLFF,TGTGCCAGCTTAGTAAGGAAGGGGGCCGATGAAAAACTGTTTTTT
NA,TRBV2,TRBJ1-3,NA,CASLQGGGNTIYF,TGTGCCAGCCTACAGGGTGGAGGAAACACCATATATTTT
NA,TRBV13,TRBJ2-2,NA,CASSSRGGLDTGELFF,TGTGCCAGCAGCTCTAGGGGGGGGCTGGACACCGGGGAGCTGTTTTTT
NA,TRBV12-2,TRBJ2-1,NA,CASRLQQRGASYNEQFF,TGTGCAAGTCGCTTACAGCAGCGGGGGGCCTCCTACAATGAGCAGTTCTTC
TRBD2,TRBV5-1,TRBJ2-3,NA,CASSLALAGADTQYF,TGCGCCAGCAGCTTGGCGCTAGCGGGGGCAGATACGCAGTATTTT
NA,TRBV5-6,TRBJ1-2,NA,CASSLDPGGYTF,TGTGCCAGCAGCTTGGATCCGGGAGGCTACACCTTC
NA,TRBV5-6,TRBJ1-4,NA,CASSSTGRANEKLFF,TGTGCCAGCAGCTCCACAGGGAGGGCTAATGAAAAACTGTTTTTT
TRBD1,TRBV27,TRBJ1-5,NA,CASSLFGRGDQPQHF,TGTGCCAGCAGTTTGTTCGGCAGGGGGGATCAGCCCCAGCATTTT
TRBD2,TRBV7-6,TRBJ2-7,NA,CASSLARASGGYEQYF,TGTGCCAGCAGCTTAGCGCGGGCTAGCGGGGGCTACGAGCAGTACTTC
TRBD1,TRBV18,TRBJ2-7,NA,CASSLTGTGVNEQYF,TGTGCCAGCTCACTCACCGGGACAGGGGTAAACGAGCAGTACTTC
NA,TRBV9,TRBJ2-2,few,CASSVATGELFF,TGTGCCAGCAGCGTAGCGACCGGGGAGCTGTTTTTT
NA,TRBV18,TRBJ2-2,once,CASSDGQKRNTGELFF,TGTGCCAGCTCGGACGGACAGAAGAGGAACACCGGGGAGCTGTTTTTT
NA,TRBV6-6,TRBJ1-2,NA,CASSYSDAAHYGYTF,TGTGCCAGCAGTTACTCCGACGCGGCTCACTATGGCTACACCTTC